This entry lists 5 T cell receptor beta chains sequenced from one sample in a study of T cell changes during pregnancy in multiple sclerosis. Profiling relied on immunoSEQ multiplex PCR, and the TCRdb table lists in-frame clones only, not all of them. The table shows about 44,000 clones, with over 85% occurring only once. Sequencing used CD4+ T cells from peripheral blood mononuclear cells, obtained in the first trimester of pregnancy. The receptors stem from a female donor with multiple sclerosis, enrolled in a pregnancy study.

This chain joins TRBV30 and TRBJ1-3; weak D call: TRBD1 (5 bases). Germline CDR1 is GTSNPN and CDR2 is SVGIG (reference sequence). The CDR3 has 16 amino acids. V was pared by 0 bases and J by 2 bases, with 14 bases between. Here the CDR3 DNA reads TGTGCCTGGAGTGTGGCGACAGTTAGTACTGGAAACACCATATATTTT. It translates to CAWSVATVSTGNTIYF.

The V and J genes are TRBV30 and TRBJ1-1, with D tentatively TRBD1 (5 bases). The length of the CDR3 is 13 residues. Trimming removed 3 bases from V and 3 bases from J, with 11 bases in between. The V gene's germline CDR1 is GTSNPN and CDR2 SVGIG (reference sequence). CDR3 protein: CAWRPGGDTEAFF. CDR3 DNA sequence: TGTGCCTGGAGACCGGGGGGGGACACTGAAGCTTTCTTT.

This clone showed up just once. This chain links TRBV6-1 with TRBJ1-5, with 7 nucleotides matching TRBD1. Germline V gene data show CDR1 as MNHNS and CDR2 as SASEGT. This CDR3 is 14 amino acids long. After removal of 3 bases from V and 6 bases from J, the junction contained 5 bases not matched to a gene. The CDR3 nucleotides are TGTGCCAGCAGTGACGGACAGGCAGGTCAGCCCCAGCATTTT. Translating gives CASSDGQAGQPQHF.

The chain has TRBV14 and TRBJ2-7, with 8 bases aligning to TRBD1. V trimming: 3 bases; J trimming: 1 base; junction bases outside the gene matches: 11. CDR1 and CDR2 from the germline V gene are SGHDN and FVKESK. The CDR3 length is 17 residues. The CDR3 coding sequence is TGTGCCAGCAGCCATGAAGGAACCGGGACAGGTTCCTACGAGCAGTACTTC. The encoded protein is CASSHEGTGTGSYEQYF.

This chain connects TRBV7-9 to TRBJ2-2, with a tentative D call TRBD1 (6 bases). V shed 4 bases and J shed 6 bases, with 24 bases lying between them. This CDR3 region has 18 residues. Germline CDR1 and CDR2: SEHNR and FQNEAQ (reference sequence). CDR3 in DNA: TGTGCCAGCAGCTCGACCCCCCACAGGGCGGCTATGGCCGGGGAGCTGTTTTTT. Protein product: CASSSTPHRAAMAGELFF.